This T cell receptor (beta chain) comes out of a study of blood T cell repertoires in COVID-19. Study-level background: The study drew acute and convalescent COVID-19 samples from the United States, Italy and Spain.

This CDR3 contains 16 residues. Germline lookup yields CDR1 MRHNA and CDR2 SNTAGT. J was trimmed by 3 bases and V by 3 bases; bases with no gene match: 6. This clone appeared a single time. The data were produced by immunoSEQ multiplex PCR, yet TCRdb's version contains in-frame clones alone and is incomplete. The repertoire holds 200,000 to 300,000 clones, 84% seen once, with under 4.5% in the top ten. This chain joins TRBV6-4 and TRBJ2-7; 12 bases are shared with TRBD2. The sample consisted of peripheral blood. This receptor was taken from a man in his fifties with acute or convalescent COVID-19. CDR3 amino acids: CASSEPGLAGYYEQYF. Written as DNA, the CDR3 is TGTGCCAGCAGTGAGCCGGGACTAGCGGGCTACTACGAGCAGTACTTC.